The present TCR beta chain was sequenced within a study of radiotherapy plus CTLA-4 blockade in lung cancer (dated by TCRdb to 2017 to 2018). Context from the whole study: Objective responses occurred in approximately 19% of enrolled patients, and 25% to 40% achieved disease control. What the research found in general, with its limitations: The strongest predictors of response were reported to be early dynamic shifts in blood T cell clones along with a rise in serum interferon-beta following radiation. After treatment with radiotherapy and ipilimumab, TCR clones that came from tumors expanded in the peripheral blood.

The study evaluated CTLA-4 blockade (ipilimumab) given together with focal radiation therapy in patients who had chemo-refractory metastatic non-small-cell lung cancer. Receptors were amplified or captured by the immunoSEQ multiplex PCR assay. TCRdb carries this immuneACCESS record with in-frame sequences only. Its versions omit some clonotypes, under half of them owing to an unresolved V gene in the studies checked, with the rest unexplained. This sample is represented by tens of thousands of clones; over 55% of them were singletons. About 18% of the sample rests with the top ten. Notes on this clone: The antigen it binds to is not known. No clone much larger than this one lies a single base away; base qualities are absent.

The input for sequencing was peripheral blood, taken from a patient treated with radiotherapy plus ipilimumab. This receptor was obtained from a human donor with non-small cell lung cancer who had a partial response to radiotherapy plus ipilimumab.

Here is the DNA: TGTGCCTGGAGACAGGCGGGACTCAATGAGCAGTTCTTC. This codes for CAWRQAGLNEQFF. The rearrangement joined TRBV30 to TRBJ2-1, with TRBD2 as a weak D call on 6 bases. The trim is 3 bases for V and 6 bases for J, with a gap of 12 bases between the germline ends. In the germline V gene (reference sequence), CDR1 corresponds to GTSNPN and CDR2 to SVGIG. The CDR3 contains 13 residues, cysteine and phenylalanine counted. Just CDR3 DNA is preserved here, 39 bases in frame from base 1. The full variable domain, with segments outside the CDR3 supplied by the reference TRBV30 and TRBJ2-1 proteins, appears as SQTIHQWPATLVQPVGSPLSLECTVEGTSNPNLYWYRQAAGRGLQLLFYSVGIGQISSEVPQNLSASRPQDRQFILSSKKLLLSDSGFYLCAWRQAGLNEQFFGPGTRLTVL.